The 21 T cell receptor beta chains below all came from one sample that was sequenced in a study of T cell responses to AZD1222 COVID-19 vaccine. Profiling relied on immunoSEQ multiplex PCR, and the TCRdb table lists in-frame clones only, not all of them. The sample contains about 140,000 clones, 80% to 90% of which appear only once. The specimen comprised peripheral blood, sampled on day 0 of AZD1222 vaccination. The source is an adult in good health.

The chain uses TRBV30 and TRBJ2-7; D not resolved. Germline CDR1 and CDR2: GTSNPN and SVGIG (reference sequence). This CDR3 is 12 amino acids long. The V and J ends lost 3 bases and 2 bases respectively, with 8 bases between them. This CDR3 is CAWRAHTYEQYF. The CDR3 bases are TGTGCCTGGAGGGCACACACCTACGAGCAGTACTTC.

The J gene is TRBJ2-7, the V gene TRBV27; TRBD1 or TRBD2 may be the D gene (6 bases each). With 11 bases removed from V and 3 bases from J, the gap between germline ends came to 17 bases. Looked up from germline, CDR1 is MNHEY and CDR2 is SMNVEV (reference sequence). The CDR3 loop spans 13 amino acids. CDR3 sequence: CAAGRDTDYEQYF. In DNA form, the CDR3 reads TGTGCCGCCGGGCGGGACACGGACTACGAGCAGTACTTC.

This CDR3 is CASSLTRGTVDSGANVLTF. As DNA, the CDR3 is TGTGCCAGCAGCTTAACGCGGGGGACGGTTGACTCTGGGGCCAACGTCCTGACTTTC. The J gene is TRBJ2-6, the V gene TRBV7-3; 7 bases are a match to TRBD2. The length of the CDR3 is 19 residues. CDR1 is SGHTA, CDR2 FQGTGA, per germline. The ends lost 0 bases at V and 0 bases at J; junction bases unmatched: 8.

This clone was detected once. The chain is built from TRBV6-5 and TRBJ2-7, with D tentatively TRBD1 (6 bases). The CDR3 has 15 residues. Trimming took 7 bases from V and 2 from J, leaving 18 bases between them. Germline-derived CDR1 and CDR2 are MNHEY and SVGAGI. The CDR3 loop is CASTRRWDTTYEQYF. DNA for the CDR3: TGTGCCAGCACCCGACGTTGGGACACTACCTACGAGCAGTACTTC.

V gene TRBV6-4 combines with J gene TRBJ1-2; 7 bases align to TRBD1. J gave up 1 base and V 6 bases, and 2 bases lay outside the gene matches. Germline V gives CDR1 MRHNA, CDR2 SNTAGT. The CDR3 sequence is 13 residues long. CDR3 sequence: CASRRQGNYGYTF. CDR3 bases: TGTGCCAGCAGGCGACAGGGTAACTATGGCTACACCTTC.

Only a few counts were recorded for this clone. The chain employs TRBV6-5 and TRBJ1-5, with D perhaps TRBD1 (5 bases). Germline V lookup: CDR1 MNHEY, CDR2 SVGAGI. This CDR3 has 14 amino acids. V shed 0 bases and J shed 7 bases, with 10 bases lying between them. CDR3: CASSYSEGKQPQHF. Written as DNA, the CDR3 is TGTGCCAGCAGTTACTCTGAGGGGAAGCAGCCCCAGCATTTT.

A word on this clone: The sample carries other DNA sequences with the same CDR3. The V and J genes are TRBV9 and TRBJ1-5, with 9 bases identical to TRBD1. The CDR3 loop spans 15 amino acids. V dropped 2 bases and J dropped 4; count of bases not matched to a gene: 4. The V gene's germline CDR1 is SGDLS and CDR2 YYNGEE. The DNA for the CDR3 is TGTGCCAGCAGCGTTGGACAGGGGTTAAATCAGCCCCAGCATTTT. The encoded protein is CASSVGQGLNQPQHF.

The chain uses TRBV19 and TRBJ1-5; D is uncertain. This CDR3 spans 15 amino acids. V lost 5 bases and J 0 bases, leaving 11 bases between the germline ends. CDR1 and CDR2 from the germline V gene are LNHDA and SQIVND (reference sequence). CDR3 in DNA: TGTGCCAGTAGTGCGACCATTTATAGCAATCAGCCCCAGCATTTT. It specifies CASSATIYSNQPQHF.

CDR3 DNA: TGCGCCAGCAGCCCCAACGCGGCCCGCCAAGAGCAGTACTTC. Its translation: CASSPNAARQEQYF. The chain employs TRBV4-1 and TRBJ2-7; D is unclear. The CDR3 loop spans 14 amino acids. Germline values: CDR1 MGHRA, CDR2 YSYEKL. Trimming shortened V by 4 bases and J by 7 bases, and 17 bases separated the two germline ends.

The gene calls are TRBV12-3 or TRBV12-4 and TRBJ1-2; a weak D match, TRBD1 (5 bases). CDR3 length: 12 residues. Trimming left V 5 bases short and J 5 bases short, with 9 bases between. CDR3 amino acids: CASSPPGYGYTF. DNA of the CDR3: TGTGCCAGCAGTCCACCAGGGTATGGCTACACCTTC.

CDR3 nucleotide sequence: TGCAGTGCTAGTGTTAGCGGGAGGGGCAATGAGCAGTTCTTC. Amino acids: CSASVSGRGNEQFF. The chain has TRBV20-1 and TRBJ2-1, with TRBD2 matching 11 bases. J gave up 6 bases and V 3 bases, and 4 bases lay outside the gene matches. CDR1 is DFQATT, CDR2 SNEGSKA, per germline (reference sequence). CDR3 length: 14 amino acids.

V usage is TRBV11-2 and J usage is TRBJ2-7, with 9 bases that match TRBD2. Germline CDR1 and CDR2: SGHAT and FQNNGV. The CDR3 loop spans 15 amino acids. With 5 bases clipped from V and 0 bases from J, the junction kept 5 bases outside the gene matches. CDR3 protein: CASSLNSGSSYEQYF. The CDR3 coding sequence is TGTGCCAGCAGCCTAAATAGCGGGAGCTCCTACGAGCAGTACTTC.

The chain uses TRBV27 and TRBJ1-5; TRBD1 is a possible D gene (5 bases). The CDR3 length is 13 residues. Germline lookup yields CDR1 MNHEY and CDR2 SMNVEV (reference sequence). V was trimmed by 6 bases and J by 5 bases, leaving 11 bases between them. CDR3 region: CASRGLGHQPQHF. CDR3 nucleotides: TGTGCCAGCAGGGGGCTGGGGCATCAGCCCCAGCATTTT.

The chain links TRBV18 to TRBJ2-2, with TRBD2 matching 11 bases. V lost 1 base, J lost 4 bases, and 5 bases stayed unmatched. Germline V gene sequence: CDR1 KGHSH, CDR2 LQKENI. The CDR3 loop spans 17 amino acids. CDR3: CASSPLTGTSGTGELFF. The CDR3 DNA sequence: TGTGCCAGCTCACCACTAACCGGGACTAGCGGCACCGGGGAGCTGTTTTTT.

The chain uses TRBV7-2 and TRBJ1-2; D is undetermined. CDR3 length equals 14 residues. Germline-derived CDR1 and CDR2 are SGHTA and FQGNSA. Trimming took 4 bases from V and 2 from J, leaving 11 bases between them. CDR3 residues: CASSSSLGNYGYTF. The CDR3 nucleotides are TGTGCCAGCAGCTCGTCCCTAGGGAACTATGGCTACACCTTC. Filled out from reference TRBV7-2 and TRBJ1-2, the complete variable domain reads GAGVSQSPSNKVTEKGKDVELRCDPISGHTALYWYRQSLGQGLEFLIYFQGNSAPDKSGLPSDRFSAERTGGSVSTLTIQRTQQEDSAVYLCASSSSLGNYGYTFGSGTRLTVV.

The chain combines TRBV10-3 with TRBJ2-2, with a tentative D call TRBD1 (6 bases). The germline CDR1 and CDR2 sequences are ENHRY and SYGVKD. The CDR3 is made up of 15 amino acids. V gave up 3 bases and J gave up 5 bases, with 13 bases separating them. CDR3 sequence reads: CAISDQRTVTGELFF. The CDR3 DNA is TGTGCCATCAGTGACCAGAGGACAGTTACCGGGGAGCTGTTTTTT.

This clone has just one count. The CDR3 DNA follows: TGTGCCAGCAGTTTTGGAAACACCATATATTTT. Amino acids: CASSFGNTIYF. This chain joins TRBV6-5 and TRBJ1-3; D is unclear. The CDR3 has 11 residues. Trimming stripped 4 bases from V and 3 bases from J, with 1 base between. Germline V lookup: CDR1 MNHEY, CDR2 SVGAGI.

The genes are TRBV5-1 and TRBJ2-3, with 10 bases identical to TRBD1. The germline V gene has CDR1 SGHRS and CDR2 YFSETQ. This CDR3 spans 15 amino acids. Unmatched junction bases numbered 9, after V lost 5 bases and J lost 6 bases. The CDR3 DNA sequence: TGCGCCAGCAGTGACAGGGGGCAGGTAACGGATACGCAGTATTTT. The encoded protein is CASSDRGQVTDTQYF.

V and J are TRBV4-2 and TRBJ2-2; TRBD2 agrees at 7 bases. There are 17 residues in the CDR3. Germline V gene lookup returns CDR1 LGHNA and CDR2 YNFKEQ. Trimming removed 4 bases from V and 0 bases from J; junction bases left unmatched: 8. The CDR3 spells CASSPPGLAANTGELFF. In DNA, the CDR3 is TGTGCCAGCAGCCCCCCCGGGCTAGCGGCGAACACCGGGGAGCTGTTTTTT.

The gene calls are TRBV30 and TRBJ2-7; no definite D call. V lost 5 bases, J lost 4 bases, and 12 bases lay in between. The CDR3 length is 12 residues. The germline V gene has CDR1 GTSNPN and CDR2 SVGIG (reference sequence). CDR3 sequence: CAWEVGPYEQYF. The CDR3 nucleotides read TGTGCCTGGGAGGTGGGCCCATACGAGCAGTACTTC.

For the CDR3, the DNA is TGTGCCAGTAGTGTGGGACGGGTGGTGTTCTCTGGCTACACCTTC. Amino acid sequence: CASSVGRVVFSGYTF. The V gene is TRBV19, the J gene TRBJ1-2; a weak D match, TRBD1 (5 bases). V gave up 5 bases and J gave up 7 bases, with 20 bases separating them. This CDR3 has 15 amino acids. Germline V gives CDR1 LNHDA, CDR2 SQIVND (reference sequence).